A single sample is the source of the 29 T cell receptor beta chains below, sequenced in a study of regulatory T cells in long-lasting Graves disease (dated by TCRdb to the early 2020s). The intended sense of this specimen's time point label: newly diagnosed GD, antithyroid drugs for less than 3 months. For both TCR sequencing and RNA sequencing, RNA was extracted from PBMCs using TRIzol. Libraries came from multiplex PCR. The sequencing machine was an Illumina HiSeq 4000. To build TCR beta libraries, CDR3 regions were amplified by Arm-PCR using iRepertoire HTBI primers. TCRdb reanalyzed the raw reads on its own, using fastp at Q25 for trimming and MiXCR for clone calling, and kept in-frame beta chains. A single entry per CDR3 protein holds the most common genes and DNA from its merged rows. A total of some 220,000 distinct CDR3 sequences appear in this sample, roughly 19% of them only once. Together, the top ten hold around 11% of the sample.

The data also belong to a second study, concerning T cells in Graves' hyperthyroidism and ophthalmopathy.

The specimen was peripheral blood mononuclear cells (PBMCs), collected at new diagnosis, from a patient treated with antithyroid drugs. Receptor source: a woman between 25 and 40 years old with Graves disease. Donor details come from another sample of the same person, matched by shared clones.

This clonotype was seen only a few times. J is TRBJ2-5 and V is TRBV19; 7 bases map to TRBD1. J lost 2 bases, V lost 4 bases, and 7 bases had no gene match. CDR1 and CDR2 from the germline V gene are LNHDA and SQIVND (reference sequence). The CDR3 is 15 residues long. The DNA of the CDR3 is TGTGCCAGTAGTACCCGGGACAGATTACAAGAGACCCAGTACTTC. Residues: CASSTRDRLQETQYF.

This clonotype has at least ten counts. This rearrangement joins TRBV3-1 to TRBJ1-1; tentatively, D is TRBD1 (5 bases). The V and J ends lost 1 base and 0 bases respectively, with 12 bases between them. This CDR3 region has 16 residues. CDR1 is LGHDT, CDR2 YNNKEL, per germline (reference sequence). Here the CDR3 reads CASSQAPQAMNTEAFF. The DNA for the CDR3 is TGTGCCAGCAGCCAAGCCCCACAGGCAATGAACACTGAAGCTTTCTTT.

The sample holds a few counts of this clonotype. A clone one base away is much larger, so this may be a read error. This CDR3 is missing its conserved last phenylalanine or tryptophan, likely due to a read error. The chain recombines TRBV5-1 with TRBJ2-3; D ambiguous. This CDR3 is 14 amino acids long. Germline V gene lookup returns CDR1 SGHRS and CDR2 YFSETQ. V was shortened by 0 bases and J by 2 bases, with 7 bases between the two germline ends. This chain's CDR3 is CASSLDVFTDTQYL. The CDR3, as DNA: TGCGCCAGCAGCTTGGACGTCTTCACAGATACGCAGTATCTT.

This clonotype was found a few times. The chain is built from TRBV6-2 or TRBV6-3 and TRBJ2-3; tentatively, D is TRBD1 (6 bases). This CDR3 is 13 amino acids long. V lost 6 bases, J lost 2 bases, and 9 bases lay in between. In germline, CDR1 is MNHEY, CDR2 SVGEGT. As DNA, the CDR3 is TGTGCCAGCAGGACAGGAGTCACAGATACGCAGTATTTT. Its translation is CASRTGVTDTQYF.

This clonotype occurred once. The chain joins TRBV5-6 to TRBJ2-7; D is unclear. This CDR3 contains 15 residues. V lost 3 bases and J 2 bases, leaving 15 bases between the germline ends. Germline V CDR1 and CDR2: SGHDT, YYEEEE. This chain's CDR3 is CASSSELGQTYEQYF. In DNA, the CDR3 is TGTGCCAGCAGCTCCGAGCTAGGGCAGACCTACGAGCAGTACTTC.

This clonotype was picked up many times. The chain joins TRBV6-2 or TRBV6-3 to TRBJ2-7; 10 nucleotides agree with TRBD2. The CDR3 runs to 15 residues. Germline V lookup: CDR1 MNHEY, CDR2 SVGEGT. Losses at the gene ends were 5 bases for V and 2 bases for J; bases not matched to a gene: 6. CDR3 DNA: TGTGCCAGCAGTGAAAATGGACTAGCGGCCTACGAGCAGTACTTC. Translation gives CASSENGLAAYEQYF.

This clonotype was observed many times. J is TRBJ2-3 and V is TRBV11-2, with 7 bases fitting TRBD1. V was pared by 8 bases and J by 2 bases, with 7 bases of the junction left unmatched. Germline values: CDR1 SGHAT, CDR2 FQNNGV. The CDR3 loop spans 14 amino acids. CDR3 DNA sequence: TGTGCCAGCTCGTCGGGACAGATCACAGATACGCAGTATTTT. Protein product: CASSSGQITDTQYF.

In this sample, this clonotype turned up many times. The chain is built from TRBV20-1 and TRBJ1-2; D not resolved. Trimming removed 0 bases at V and 4 bases at J, with 6 bases between. Germline CDR1 reads DFQATT; CDR2 reads SNEGSKA (reference sequence). The CDR3 extends over 12 amino acids. The CDR3 region is CSARDPGYGYTF. The CDR3 DNA is TGCAGTGCTAGAGATCCTGGCTATGGCTACACCTTC.

This clonotype was counted at least ten times. The J gene is TRBJ2-2, the V gene TRBV2; perhaps TRBD2 as D (6 bases). The germline V gene has CDR1 SNHLY and CDR2 FYNNEI. The CDR3 is made up of 17 amino acids. V lost 1 base to trimming and J lost 1 base, with 13 bases between them. CDR3 in amino acids: CASSEVFGGRNTGELFF. The CDR3 DNA is TGTGCCAGCAGTGAAGTATTCGGAGGGCGGAACACCGGGGAGCTGTTTTTT.

The sample holds many counts of this clonotype. The genes are TRBV10-2 and TRBJ1-1; TRBD1 is a possible D gene (6 bases). Germline V lookup: CDR1 WSHSY, CDR2 SAAADI. The CDR3 is made up of 13 amino acids. With 6 bases removed from V and 5 bases from J, the gap between germline ends came to 13 bases. The CDR3 sequence is CASRIGGRTEAFF. CDR3 nucleotides: TGCGCCAGCAGAATAGGGGGGAGGACTGAAGCTTTCTTT.

This clonotype was observed at least ten times. The V and J genes are TRBV3-1 and TRBJ2-5; 12 bases map to TRBD2. The germline V gene encodes CDR1 LGHDT and CDR2 YNNKEL (reference sequence). This CDR3 is built from 16 residues. V was clipped by 4 bases and J by 1 base; unmatched bases: 4. CDR3 nucleotides: TGTGCCAGCAGCCCACGACTAGCGGGGGCCCAAGAGACCCAGTACTTC. It codes for CASSPRLAGAQETQYF.

In this sample, this clonotype turned up many times. The J gene is TRBJ1-2, the V gene TRBV7-2; TRBD1 matches 7 bases. Germline CDR1 SGHTA, CDR2 FQGNSA. V was pared by 8 bases and J by 3 bases, with 9 bases of the junction left unmatched. The CDR3 has 14 amino acids. The CDR3 DNA is TGTGCCAGCGGCGCTCCCGGACAGGACTATGGCTACACCTTC. Translated: CASGAPGQDYGYTF.

This clonotype occurred many times. The rearrangement links TRBV5-1 to TRBJ2-1; tentatively, D is TRBD1 (6 bases). The length of the CDR3 is 14 residues. The V end lost 4 bases, the J end lost 8 bases, and 16 bases lay between the germline ends. Germline V gene lookup returns CDR1 SGHRS and CDR2 YFSETQ. CDR3 region: CASSPRGGSDEQFF. The CDR3 region has the DNA TGCGCCAGCAGCCCCCGAGGGGGTAGCGATGAGCAGTTCTTC. The full variable domain, its missing parts supplied by reference TRBV5-1 and TRBJ2-1, is KAGVTQTPRYLIKTRGQQVTLSCSPISGHRSVSWYQQTPGQGLQFLFEYFSETQRNKGNFPGRFSGRQFSNSRSEMNVSTLELGDSALYLCASSPRGGSDEQFFGPGTRLTVL.

This clonotype came up many times. The gene calls are TRBV20-1 and TRBJ2-7; D may be TRBD1 (5 bases). The V and J ends lost 2 bases and 5 bases respectively, with 10 bases between them. This CDR3 spans 12 amino acids. CDR1 DFQATT and CDR2 SNEGSKA come from the germline V gene (reference sequence). CDR3 region: CSARRGYNEQYF. DNA of the CDR3: TGCAGTGCTAGAAGGGGTTACAACGAGCAGTACTTC.

The table lists this clonotype with many counts. The chain recombines TRBV30 with TRBJ2-6; perhaps TRBD2 as D (5 bases). The CDR3 is 17 amino acids. The V gene lost 3 bases and the J gene lost 1 base, with 16 bases spanning the gap. Looked up from germline, CDR1 is GTSNPN and CDR2 is SVGIG (reference sequence). The CDR3 nucleotides read TGTGCCTGGAGGAACCGGGATTTTTTTTCTGGGGCCAACGTCCTGACTTTC. As protein: CAWRNRDFFSGANVLTF.

This clonotype came up many times. The J gene is TRBJ1-5, the V gene TRBV2; D is perhaps TRBD1 (6 bases). The CDR3 is made up of 12 amino acids. Germline values: CDR1 SNHLY, CDR2 FYNNEI. V lost 8 bases and J lost 3, with 8 bases in between. The CDR3 region has the DNA TGTGCCAGCTCAGGGGACAATCAGCCCCAGCATTTT. It translates to CASSGDNQPQHF.

This clonotype appeared many times. The rearrangement uses TRBV5-1 and TRBJ1-2; D is possibly TRBD1 (5 bases). CDR1 SGHRS and CDR2 YFSETQ come from the germline V gene. Trimming took off 5 bases at V and 1 base at J, with 15 bases between the two ends. CDR3 length: 15 residues. CDR3 DNA sequence: TGCGCCAGCAGGGCCAGGGACGGGGATAACTATGGCTACACCTTC. Encoded protein: CASRARDGDNYGYTF.

The sample holds many counts of this clonotype. The V gene is TRBV6-2 or TRBV6-3, the J gene TRBJ2-6; D might be TRBD1 (6 bases). With 5 bases removed from V and 2 bases from J, the gap between germline ends came to 10 bases. The germline CDR1 and CDR2 sequences are MNHEY and SVGEGT. This CDR3 spans 15 amino acids. The CDR3 sequence: CASSEGGAGANVLTF. The CDR3 DNA follows: TGTGCCAGCAGTGAAGGGGGTGCTGGGGCCAACGTCCTGACTTTC.

The V and J genes are TRBV12-3 or TRBV12-4 and TRBJ1-1, with D tentatively TRBD1 (6 bases). Trimming took off 6 bases at V and 0 bases at J, with 11 bases between the two ends. The CDR3 runs to 14 residues. This CDR3 is CASSSDSLNTEAFF. The DNA for the CDR3 is TGTGCCAGCAGCTCGGACAGCCTGAACACTGAAGCTTTCTTT.

This clonotype was counted many times. The chain joins TRBV19 to TRBJ1-5, with TRBD1 as a possible D gene (6 bases). The CDR3 has 14 residues. The germline CDR1 and CDR2 sequences are LNHDA and SQIVND (reference sequence). V lost 4 bases to trimming and J lost 3 bases, with 10 bases between them. CDR3 sequence reads: CASSNRVLNQPQHF. The DNA for the CDR3 is TGTGCCAGTAGTAACAGGGTTCTCAATCAGCCCCAGCATTTT.

This clonotype was seen at least ten times. The V call is TRBV12-5, the J call TRBJ1-4, with a weak D call TRBD1 (5 bases). Trimming left V 2 bases short and J 0 bases short, with 22 bases between. Germline V lookup: CDR1 LGHNT, CDR2 FRNRAP. CDR3 size: 20 residues. CDR3 protein: CASGLSLGRVRYSTNEKLFF. The CDR3 DNA reads as TGTGCTAGTGGTTTGTCTTTGGGCAGGGTGAGGTATTCAACTAATGAAAAACTGTTTTTT.

This clonotype was seen at least ten times. CDR3 sequence reads: CASSPGTATRTDTQYF. For the CDR3, the DNA is TGTGCCAGCAGCCCTGGGACCGCCACCCGCACAGATACGCAGTATTTT. The genes are TRBV9 and TRBJ2-3; the D gene could be TRBD1 or TRBD2 (5 bases each). The CDR3 extends over 16 amino acids. Germline assignment: CDR1 SGDLS and CDR2 YYNGEE. Deletions cut 4 bases from V and 1 base from J, with 16 bases between.

The CDR3, as DNA: TGTGCCAGCAGCCTCCAAGCCTCGGGAAATTCACCCCTCCACTTT. Protein product: CASSLQASGNSPLHF. The chain carries TRBV6-1 and TRBJ1-6; D remains ambiguous. The ends were cut back, 6 bases at V and 7 bases at J, with 16 bases in the middle. The CDR3 contains 15 residues. From germline, CDR1 is MNHNS and CDR2 SASEGT.

The V and J genes are TRBV6-1 and TRBJ2-3; TRBD2 agrees at 8 bases. The germline CDR1 and CDR2 sequences are MNHNS and SASEGT. This CDR3 region has 15 residues. The CDR3 protein is CATAAGRVSTDTQYF. In nucleotides, the CDR3 is TGTGCTACGGCGGCCGGGAGGGTGAGCACAGATACGCAGTATTTT.

This clonotype was detected many times. The chain links TRBV30 to TRBJ1-6; D uncertain. CDR1 and CDR2 from the germline V gene are GTSNPN and SVGIG (reference sequence). The V and J ends lost 5 bases and 7 bases respectively, with 15 bases between them. CDR3 length equals 14 residues. CDR3 sequence (DNA): TGTGCCTGGCTACTGGGGAGCCCCAATTCACCCCTCCACTTT. It translates to CAWLLGSPNSPLHF.

The sample holds many counts of this clonotype. The chain carries TRBV2 and TRBJ2-7; no firm D call. The germline V gene encodes CDR1 SNHLY and CDR2 FYNNEI. The germline V and J ends were trimmed by 11 bases and 2 bases, with 22 bases remaining between them. The CDR3 is made up of 15 amino acids. In DNA, the CDR3 is TGTGCCTACACGCCTATCCAGGCAGGACCCTACGAGCAGTACTTC. Translated: CAYTPIQAGPYEQYF.

This clonotype was counted at least ten times. DNA of the CDR3: TGTGCCTGGGACTCTAGGGGGCGTATCACTGAAGCTTTCTTT. Amino acids: CAWDSRGRITEAFF. The chain recombines TRBV30 with TRBJ1-1; 7 nucleotides agree with TRBD1. The CDR3 has 14 amino acids. With 5 bases clipped from V and 4 bases from J, the junction kept 10 bases outside the gene matches. Per germline, CDR1 GTSNPN and CDR2 SVGIG (reference sequence).

This clonotype was seen a handful of times. The gene calls are TRBV20-1 and TRBJ2-5, with D perhaps TRBD1 (5 bases). The CDR3 length is 13 residues. Germline V lookup: CDR1 DFQATT, CDR2 SNEGSKA (reference sequence). V lost 1 base, J lost 1 base, and 7 bases lay in between. Here the CDR3 DNA reads TGCAGTGCTAGAGCTGGGGCCCAAGAGACCCAGTACTTC. Amino acids: CSARAGAQETQYF.

This clonotype was seen ten or more times. The gene calls are TRBV19 and TRBJ1-5; 12 positions agree with TRBD1. J was trimmed by 7 bases and V by 7 bases; bases with no gene match: 8. CDR3 length: 15 amino acids. From germline, CDR1 is LNHDA and CDR2 SQIVND (reference sequence). The CDR3 nucleotides are TGTGCCAGTACCACACCGGGACAGGGGGCCCAGCCCCAGCATTTT. It codes for CASTTPGQGAQPQHF.